The 18 T cell receptor beta chains given below trace back to one sample, sequenced in a study of shared clonotypes between healthy human individuals. The repertoire was sequenced with immunoSEQ multiplex PCR; TCRdb's copy has only in-frame clones and lacks some. The sample yields hundreds of thousands of clones, roughly 70% seen once. Material for sequencing was memory CD4+ T cells sorted from blood. Subset denoted: CD45RA-negative fraction. The receptors come from a woman aged 30 to 39 in good health.

This clone showed up just once. This sequence joins TRBV19 and TRBJ1-2; no reliable D call. The CDR3 covers 14 residues. V dropped 5 bases and J dropped 7 bases, with 17 bases sitting between them. CDR1 and CDR2 from the germline V gene are LNHDA and SQIVND (reference sequence). The CDR3 bases are TGTGCCAGTAGTCTGCAGCTAGCTCTTGGTGGCTACACCTTC. This codes for CASSLQLALGGYTF.

The gene calls are TRBV6-6 and TRBJ2-4, with TRBD2 identical over 11 bases. From germline, CDR1 is MNHNY and CDR2 SVGAGI (reference sequence). This CDR3 is built from 16 residues. With V trimmed by 7 bases and J by 9 bases, 14 bases remained unmatched. The CDR3 sequence is CASTSGYSGRASIQYF. Written as DNA, the CDR3 is TGTGCCAGCACCTCCGGGTATAGCGGGAGGGCAAGCATTCAGTACTTC.

The chain combines TRBV7-9 with TRBJ2-5; 13 bases line up with TRBD2. V trimming: 4 bases; J trimming: 5 bases; junction bases outside the gene matches: 7. The germline CDR1 and CDR2 sequences are SEHNR and FQNEAQ (reference sequence). CDR3 size: 16 residues. CDR3 in amino acids: CASSSPGLAGWETQYF. The CDR3 bases are TGTGCCAGCAGCTCCCCGGGACTAGCGGGATGGGAGACCCAGTACTTC. The entire variable domain, with the rest obtained from reference TRBV7-9 and TRBJ2-5, is as follows: DTGVSQNPRHKITKRGQNVTFRCDPISEHNRLYWYRQTLGQGPEFLTYFQNEAQLEKSRLLSDRFSAERPKGSFSTLEIQRTEQGDSAMYLCASSSPGLAGWETQYFGPGTRLLVL.

V is TRBV27 and J is TRBJ1-5; no clear D gene. Trimming cost V 3 bases and J 1 base, with 7 bases left between them. Germline V gene sequence: CDR1 MNHEY, CDR2 SMNVEV (reference sequence). The CDR3 has 14 amino acids. CDR3 coding DNA: TGTGCCAGCAGTTTTCGACCAAGCAATCAGCCCCAGCATTTT. Translated, it gives CASSFRPSNQPQHF.

This chain joins TRBV29-1 and TRBJ2-7; no firm D call. V was shortened by 0 bases and J by 3 bases, with 9 bases between the two germline ends. CDR1 is SQVTM, CDR2 ANQGSEA, per germline. The CDR3 consists of 13 residues. CDR3 in amino acids: CSVEDPLIYEQYF. For the CDR3, the DNA is TGCAGCGTTGAAGACCCCCTTATCTACGAGCAGTACTTC.

In its sample, this clone was seen a few times. The genes are TRBV27 and TRBJ1-6, with a possible D match to TRBD1 (6 bases). The CDR3 sequence is 17 residues long. The V gene lost 1 base and the J gene lost 9 bases, with 19 bases spanning the gap. Germline values: CDR1 MNHEY, CDR2 SMNVEV (reference sequence). The CDR3 region is CASSLWGTAGAGSPLHF. The CDR3 DNA is TGTGCCAGCAGTTTATGGGGGACGGCAGGGGCTGGTTCACCCCTCCACTTT.

The chain employs TRBV21-1 and TRBJ2-1; the D call TRBD1 from the table was never checked on the DNA. TRBV21-1 counts as a pseudogene. This CDR3 is 16 amino acids long. The CDR3 DNA is TGTGCCAGCAGCCAACAGGGGGCTCGTAGGAACAATGAGCAGTTCTTC. Translating gives CASSQQGARRNNEQFF.

The V and J genes are TRBV25-1 and TRBJ2-3; 13 bases align to TRBD2. V dropped 4 bases and J dropped 3; count of bases not matched to a gene: 4. CDR1 and CDR2 from the germline V gene are MGHDK and SYGVNS. CDR3 length: 16 amino acids. This chain's CDR3 is CASSAGLAGETDTQYF. CDR3 sequence (DNA): TGTGCCAGCAGTGCCGGACTAGCGGGAGAAACAGATACGCAGTATTTT.

This chain joins TRBV6-6 and TRBJ2-5, with no clear D. Trimming took off 4 bases at V and 5 bases at J, with 11 bases between the two ends. CDR1 is MNHNY and CDR2 is SVGAGI in the germline V gene (reference sequence). This CDR3 spans 13 amino acids. The CDR3 here is CASSFRIGETQYF. CDR3 DNA: TGTGCCAGCAGTTTCCGGATAGGGGAGACCCAGTACTTC.

This chain uses TRBV28 with TRBJ2-7, with TRBD2 matching over 9 bases. The CDR3 loop spans 16 amino acids. V shed 5 bases, J shed 6 bases, and the junction held 14 bases outside the gene matches. The germline V gene encodes CDR1 MDHEN and CDR2 SYDVKM. The CDR3 sequence: CASSGREGKRSSEQYF. DNA of the CDR3: TGTGCCAGCAGTGGGCGGGAGGGAAAGCGATCAAGCGAGCAGTACTTC. Complete variable domain (other parts from reference TRBV28 and TRBJ2-7): DVKVTQSSRYLVKRTGEKVFLECVQDMDHENMFWYRQDPGLGLRLIYFSYDVKMKEKGDIPEGYSVSREKKERFSLILESASTNQTSMYLCASSGREGKRSSEQYFGPGTRLTVT.

The V gene is TRBV6-5, the J gene TRBJ2-3; TRBD2 matches 10 bases. Germline V gene lookup returns CDR1 MNHEY and CDR2 SVGAGI. Trimming cost V 3 bases and J 0 bases; bases outside gene matches: 3. The CDR3 has 16 residues. CDR3 nucleotide sequence: TGTGCCAGCAGTTATACTAGCGGGGCCAGCACAGATACGCAGTATTTT. The encoded protein is CASSYTSGASTDTQYF.

Turning to this clone: This same CDR3 is encoded by further DNA sequences in the sample. CDR3 protein: CSVVRDRDFYEQYF. DNA for the CDR3: TGCAGCGTTGTCAGGGACAGGGACTTCTACGAGCAGTACTTC. The V gene is TRBV29-1, the J gene TRBJ2-7; 9 positions agree with TRBD1. This CDR3 contains 14 residues. CDR1 and CDR2 from the germline V gene are SQVTM and ANQGSEA. With 4 bases clipped from V and 3 bases from J, the junction kept 7 bases outside the gene matches.

This chain uses TRBV27 with TRBJ2-7; 8 positions agree with TRBD2. Germline CDR1 MNHEY, CDR2 SMNVEV (reference sequence). Losses at the gene ends were 6 bases for V and 0 bases for J; bases not matched to a gene: 4. CDR3 length: 14 residues. The CDR3 is CASRETSASYEQYF. Written as DNA, the CDR3 is TGTGCCAGCAGGGAGACTAGCGCCTCCTACGAGCAGTACTTC.

This chain links TRBV7-9 with TRBJ2-5; 7 nucleotides match TRBD2. CDR3 size: 15 residues. J lost 1 base, V lost 2 bases, and 4 bases had no gene match. Germline CDR1 reads SEHNR; CDR2 reads FQNEAQ (reference sequence). The CDR3 spells CASSLRGSPQETQYF. The CDR3 region has the DNA TGTGCCAGCAGCTTACGCGGGAGCCCCCAAGAGACCCAGTACTTC.

This clone was picked up a small number of times. The chain recombines TRBV6-5 with TRBJ2-1, with 9 nucleotides matching TRBD2. This CDR3 is 15 amino acids long. Trimming removed 5 bases from V and 9 bases from J; junction bases left unmatched: 11. Germline V CDR1 and CDR2: MNHEY, SVGAGI. The CDR3 sequence is CASSISGSLGSEQFF. The CDR3 region has the DNA TGTGCCAGCAGTATTAGCGGGAGCCTTGGAAGTGAGCAGTTCTTC.

This chain links TRBV2 with TRBJ2-3; D may match TRBD1 or TRBD2 (6 bases each). V dropped 7 bases and J dropped 0 bases, with 20 bases sitting between them. The CDR3 runs 17 residues. The V gene's germline CDR1 is SNHLY and CDR2 FYNNEI. This chain's CDR3 is CASKSQGGGLSTDTQYF. The CDR3 DNA follows: TGTGCCAGCAAGTCACAGGGAGGAGGGCTTAGCACAGATACGCAGTATTTT.

The chain recombines TRBV9 with TRBJ2-7; TRBD1 agrees at 9 bases. V was clipped by 1 base and J by 4 bases; unmatched bases: 3. The CDR3 sequence is 14 residues long. Looked up from germline, CDR1 is SGDLS and CDR2 is YYNGEE. Here the CDR3 reads CASSVKDRGYEQYF. The CDR3 region has the DNA TGTGCCAGCAGCGTAAAGGACAGGGGATACGAGCAGTACTTC.

Turning to this clone: The sample holds other DNA sequences that translate to the same CDR3. This chain links TRBV6-5 with TRBJ2-2; 7 nucleotides match TRBD1. The V gene's germline CDR1 is MNHEY and CDR2 SVGAGI. This CDR3 is built from 15 residues. Trimming took 6 bases from V and 4 from J; bases not matched to a gene: 8. CDR3 bases: TGTGCCAGCAGCCGAAGACAGGGTAGCACCGGGGAGCTGTTTTTT. Protein sequence: CASSRRQGSTGELFF.